These T cell receptor beta chains were read from a single sample in a study of blood T cell repertoires in COVID-19. Here immunoSEQ multiplex PCR was the method, and the copy in TCRdb shows in-frame clones only, minus some. The sample gives roughly 63,000 clones, 88% of which show up once; 20% to 25% is in the top ten. The sequenced sample was peripheral blood. Receptors originate from a woman aged 45-65 years with active or convalescent COVID-19. Each CDR3 is given with its conserved first and last residue. D genes are given only for firm matches. For some rows the clone size is stated as once, few or many, or as a class when expanded; others skip it.

TGTGCCAGCCAAGCAGGGGGCTATGGAAACATTCAGTACTTC	CASQAGGYGNIQYF	TRBD1	TRBV2	TRBJ2-4	-
TGTGCCAGCAGGGAAACAGGGGGCACTGAAGCTTTCTTT	CASRETGGTEAFF	TRBD1	TRBV7-2	TRBJ1-1	-
TGTGCCAGCAGCAACCTCCCGAGCTCCTACAATGAGCAGTTCTTC	CASSNLPSSYNEQFF	-	TRBV4-2	TRBJ2-1	-
TGCAGCGTTGGGACATCCCATGGCTACACCTTC	CSVGTSHGYTF	-	TRBV29-1	TRBJ1-2	once
TGTGCCAGCAGTGTTGGCTTTAAAGGGGGGGTGAGGAATCAGCCCCAGCATTTT	CASSVGFKGGVRNQPQHF	-	TRBV2	TRBJ1-5	-
TGCGCCAGCAGTACGGGAGGGCCGAACACCGGGGAGCTGTTTTTT	CASSTGGPNTGELFF	TRBD2	TRBV5-1	TRBJ2-2	-
TGCGCCAGCAGCCAAGATCTAACCCGCCGCCGTTATGGCTACACCTTC	CASSQDLTRRRYGYTF	-	TRBV4-1	TRBJ1-2	-
TGTGCCAGCAGCTTAGCCTTAGCGGGAGGAAGCTCCTACAATGAGCAGTTCTTC	CASSLALAGGSSYNEQFF	TRBD2	TRBV11-3	TRBJ2-1	-
TGTGCCAGCAGCGAAAGCGGCCCCGGGGCCCAGTACTTC	CASSESGPGAQYF	-	TRBV9	TRBJ2-5	-
TGTGCCAGCAGGAGTGGACAGGGGAACACTGAAGCTTTCTTT	CASRSGQGNTEAFF	TRBD1	TRBV28	TRBJ1-1	-
TGTGCCAGCAGCCCGGACTACTTTTACAATGAGCAGTTCTTC	CASSPDYFYNEQFF	-	TRBV7-3	TRBJ2-1	-
TGTGCCAGCAGTTTCGGGTCCTACGAGCAGTACTTC	CASSFGSYEQYF	-	TRBV12-3/TRBV12-4	TRBJ2-7	-
TGTGCCAGCAGCGGACAGGGGGATAGCAATCAGCCCCAGCATTTT	CASSGQGDSNQPQHF	TRBD1	TRBV9	TRBJ1-5	-
TGTGCCAGCAGTGAAGCGCAGGGAACGACCTTC	CASSEAQGTTF	-	TRBV2	TRBJ1-2	-
TGTGCCAGCAGCTTGATGCAGTCCTTCTATGGCTACACCTTC	CASSLMQSFYGYTF	-	TRBV5-4	TRBJ1-2	-
TGTGCCAGCAGCCCCCAACAGGGAGGGAGTGGACTTAATGAAAAACTGTTTTTT	CASSPQQGGSGLNEKLFF	-	TRBV9	TRBJ1-4	-
TGTGCCAGCAGACCACTCGACACTTCGTCAACTAATGAAAAACTGTTTTTT	CASRPLDTSSTNEKLFF	-	TRBV27	TRBJ1-4	-
TGTGCCAGCAGCCAATTGAGAAACACTGAAGCTTTCTTT	CASSQLRNTEAFF	-	TRBV4-2	TRBJ1-1	-
TGCGCCAGCAGCCCCACAGAATCGCGAGGCTACACCTTC	CASSPTESRGYTF	-	TRBV5-1	TRBJ1-2	-
TGTGCCAGCAGTTTATTCCTGCAGGGCTATAATTCACCCCTCCACTTT	CASSLFLQGYNSPLHF	-	TRBV27	TRBJ1-6	-
TGTGCCAGCTCCTCCTACACAGATACGCAGTATTTT	CASSSYTDTQYF	-	TRBV18	TRBJ2-3	-
TGTGCCAGCAGCAACAGCGGACTAGCGGACTACAATGAGCAGTTCTTC	CASSNSGLADYNEQFF	TRBD2	TRBV7-3	TRBJ2-1	-
TGTGCCACCAGCAGAGATTATGGGCAGGGGGCGCGGAATGAGCAGTTCTTC	CATSRDYGQGARNEQFF	TRBD1	TRBV15	TRBJ2-1	-
TGTGCCAGCAGCAGTCGGAGAGAGACCCAGTACTTC	CASSSRRETQYF	-	TRBV6-5	TRBJ2-5	-
TGTGCCAGCAGCTTAGGGACTAGCGTCAAAGGTGGTACGCAGTATTTT	CASSLGTSVKGGTQYF	TRBD2	TRBV11-3	TRBJ2-3	few
TGTGCCAGCGAGTGGAGTGCTGGAAACACCATATATTTT	CASEWSAGNTIYF	-	TRBV2	TRBJ1-3	few
TGTGCCAGCAGCGTAGAGGGGAAGGATGAGCAGTTCTTC	CASSVEGKDEQFF	-	TRBV9	TRBJ2-1	-
TGCGCCAGCAGCCAAGTCGCAGGACTTAACTATGGCTACACCTTC	CASSQVAGLNYGYTF	-	TRBV4-1	TRBJ1-2	-
TGTGCCACAGGGACAGGGGAAGTGGATACGCAGTATTTT	CATGTGEVDTQYF	TRBD1	TRBV24-1	TRBJ2-3	-
TGCGCCAGCAGCTTGCAAACAGCGGGAGGGGGAGAGACCCAGTACTTC	CASSLQTAGGGETQYF	TRBD2	TRBV5-1	TRBJ2-5	once
TGCAGCGTTGAATCAGACAGGCGGACCGGGGAGCTGTTTTTT	CSVESDRRTGELFF	-	TRBV29-1	TRBJ2-2	-
TGTGCCAGCTCACCATCGAGCTCCTATAATTCACCCCTCCACTTT	CASSPSSSYNSPLHF	-	TRBV18	TRBJ1-6	once
TGTGCCAGCAGTGAGGCTTTCGGGGAGACCCAGTACTTC	CASSEAFGETQYF	-	TRBV6-4	TRBJ2-5	-
TGCGCCAGCAGCCAGAAAAGGGATTCGTCGACAGGTCCTGCTAACTATGGCTACACCTTC	CASSQKRDSSTGPANYGYTF	-	TRBV4-1	TRBJ1-2	-
TGTGCCAGCTCCGGCGGGGGCTACGAGCAGTACTTC	CASSGGGYEQYF	TRBD2	TRBV18	TRBJ2-7	-
TGTGCCAGCGTCGATGCGTCGGGGTTCACTGAAGCTTTCTTT	CASVDASGFTEAFF	-	TRBV18	TRBJ1-1	-
TGTGCCAGCAGCCGGACAGGGAAGGCTTACGAGCAGTACTTC	CASSRTGKAYEQYF	TRBD1	TRBV7-2	TRBJ2-7	-
TGTGCCAGTAGTAGGGGACAGCTCTTCTCCGAGCAGTACTTC	CASSRGQLFSEQYF	TRBD1	TRBV19	TRBJ2-7	-
TGTGCCTGGGCCGGATCAGGCTCGAGCTATGGCTACACCTTC	CAWAGSGSSYGYTF	-	TRBV30	TRBJ1-2	-
TGTGCCAGCAGCCCTCCCTTTGCGGGAGTAAACGAGCAGTACTTC	CASSPPFAGVNEQYF	TRBD2	TRBV3-1/TRBV3-2	TRBJ2-7	-
TGTGCCAGCAGCGTAGGTATAGCCAAAAACATTCAGTACTTC	CASSVGIAKNIQYF	-	TRBV9	TRBJ2-4	-
TGTGCCAGCAGCTTAGAGCGGGACATTCAGTACTTC	CASSLERDIQYF	-	TRBV7-9	TRBJ2-4	-
TGTGCCAGCAGCATACCTACAGGGAACTATGGCTACACCTTC	CASSIPTGNYGYTF	-	TRBV7-9	TRBJ1-2	-
TGCGCCAGCAGCTTACGTCGGGGGTCCTACGAGCAGTACTTC	CASSLRRGSYEQYF	-	TRBV5-1	TRBJ2-7	-
TGTGCCACCTCGGATGGGCGGACAGGGACGGGTGAGCAGTTCTTC	CATSDGRTGTGEQFF	TRBD1	TRBV6-6	TRBJ2-1	-
TGTGCCAGCAGCGTGATGGCAGGTGGAACTGAAGCTTTCTTT	CASSVMAGGTEAFF	-	TRBV9	TRBJ1-1	-
TGTGCCAGCAGCTTACTAGCGGGGCGATCGAACACCGGGGAGCTGTTTTTT	CASSLLAGRSNTGELFF	TRBD2	TRBV7-2	TRBJ2-2	-
TGTGCCAGCAGTTACTCGGTCAGAACCTACGAGCAGTACTTC	CASSYSVRTYEQYF	-	TRBV6-5	TRBJ2-7	once
TGTGCCAGCAGCTTAAGGGGCCGGGACAGGGGGCCCACGCAGTATTTT	CASSLRGRDRGPTQYF	TRBD1	TRBV7-3	TRBJ2-3	few
TGTGCCAGCAGCCGTATGGGGCGCGGGACAGGGAGCTCCTACGAGCAGTACTTC	CASSRMGRGTGSSYEQYF	TRBD1	TRBV7-8	TRBJ2-7	-
TGCAGCGGACTGGGGGGGAGTCTAGCATCGTACGAGCAGTTCTTC	CSGLGGSLASYEQFF	TRBD2	TRBV29-1	TRBJ2-1	-
TGTGCCAGCAGCCCCCAGACAGACTATAATTCACCCCTCCACTTT	CASSPQTDYNSPLHF	-	TRBV9	TRBJ1-6	-
TGCGCCAGCAGCCCGGGAGGGGAGACCCAGTACTTC	CASSPGGETQYF	TRBD2	TRBV5-1	TRBJ2-5	-
TGTGCCAGCAGCTTGGGGCAGGGGATCGCTGAAGCTTTCTTT	CASSLGQGIAEAFF	-	TRBV7-9	TRBJ1-1	few
TGTGCCAGTTCGGGAGTCCCAGAAGCTTTCTTT	CASSGVPEAFF	-	TRBV2	TRBJ1-1	-
TGTGCCAGCAGCCAAACTAGAGCCGGGGAGCTGTTTTTT	CASSQTRAGELFF	-	TRBV3-1/TRBV3-2	TRBJ2-2	-
TGTGCCAGCAGGGAAACTAGCGGGAGGGGTACCGGGGAGCTGTTTTTT	CASRETSGRGTGELFF	TRBD2	TRBV6-1	TRBJ2-2	-
TGTGCCATCAGTGGATTCGGCGGGAGGGCCGTCGAGCAGTACTTC	CAISGFGGRAVEQYF	TRBD2	TRBV10-3	TRBJ2-7	-
TGCGCCAGCAGCGCCGGACTAGCGGGTCTCAGCGGCACCGGGGAGCTGTTTTTT	CASSAGLAGLSGTGELFF	TRBD2	TRBV5-1	TRBJ2-2	-
TGTGCCAGCAGCTTAGGGGGTCACAATGAGCAGTTCTTC	CASSLGGHNEQFF	-	TRBV5-4	TRBJ2-1	-